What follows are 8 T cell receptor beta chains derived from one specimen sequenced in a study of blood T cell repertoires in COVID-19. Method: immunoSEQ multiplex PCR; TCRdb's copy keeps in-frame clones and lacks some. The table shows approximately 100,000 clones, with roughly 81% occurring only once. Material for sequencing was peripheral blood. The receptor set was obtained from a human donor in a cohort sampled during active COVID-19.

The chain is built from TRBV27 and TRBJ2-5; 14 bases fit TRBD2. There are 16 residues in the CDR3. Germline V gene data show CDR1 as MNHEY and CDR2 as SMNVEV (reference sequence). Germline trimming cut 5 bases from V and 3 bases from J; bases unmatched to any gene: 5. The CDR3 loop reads CASSPVTSGGEETQYF. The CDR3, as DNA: TGTGCCAGCAGTCCCGTGACTAGCGGGGGGGAAGAGACCCAGTACTTC.

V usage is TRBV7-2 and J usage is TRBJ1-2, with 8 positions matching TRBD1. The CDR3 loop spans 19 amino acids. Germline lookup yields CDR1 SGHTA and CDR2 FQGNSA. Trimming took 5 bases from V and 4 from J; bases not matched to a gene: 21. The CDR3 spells CASSPGQGYPPLNSYGYTF. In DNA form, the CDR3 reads TGTGCCAGCAGCCCCGGACAGGGCTATCCCCCTCTAAACAGCTATGGCTACACCTTC.

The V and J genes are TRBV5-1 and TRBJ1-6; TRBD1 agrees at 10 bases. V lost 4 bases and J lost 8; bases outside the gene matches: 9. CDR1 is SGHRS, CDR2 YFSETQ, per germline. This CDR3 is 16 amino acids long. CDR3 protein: CASSPIGQGVDSPLHF. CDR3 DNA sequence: TGCGCCAGCAGCCCGATTGGACAGGGGGTTGATTCACCCCTCCACTTT. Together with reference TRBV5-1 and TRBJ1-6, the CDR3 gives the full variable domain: KAGVTQTPRYLIKTRGQQVTLSCSPISGHRSVSWYQQTPGQGLQFLFEYFSETQRNKGNFPGRFSGRQFSNSRSEMNVSTLELGDSALYLCASSPIGQGVDSPLHFGNGTRLTVT.

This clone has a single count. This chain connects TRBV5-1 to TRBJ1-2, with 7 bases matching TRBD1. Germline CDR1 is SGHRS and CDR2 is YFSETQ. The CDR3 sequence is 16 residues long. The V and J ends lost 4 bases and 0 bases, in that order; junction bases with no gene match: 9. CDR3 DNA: TGCGCCAGCAGCCACGGACAGGTCCTTACTAACTATGGCTACACCTTC. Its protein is CASSHGQVLTNYGYTF. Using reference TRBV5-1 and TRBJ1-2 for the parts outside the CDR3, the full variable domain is KAGVTQTPRYLIKTRGQQVTLSCSPISGHRSVSWYQQTPGQGLQFLFEYFSETQRNKGNFPGRFSGRQFSNSRSEMNVSTLELGDSALYLCASSHGQVLTNYGYTFGSGTRLTVV.

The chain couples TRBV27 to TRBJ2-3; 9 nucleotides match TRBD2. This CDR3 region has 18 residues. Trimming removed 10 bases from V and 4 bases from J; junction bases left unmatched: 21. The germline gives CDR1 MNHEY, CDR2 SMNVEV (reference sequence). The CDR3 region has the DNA TGTGCCACCATCGCACGCGGGAGGGGCGTAGATGTCCCAGATACGCAGTATTTT. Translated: CATIARGRGVDVPDTQYF.

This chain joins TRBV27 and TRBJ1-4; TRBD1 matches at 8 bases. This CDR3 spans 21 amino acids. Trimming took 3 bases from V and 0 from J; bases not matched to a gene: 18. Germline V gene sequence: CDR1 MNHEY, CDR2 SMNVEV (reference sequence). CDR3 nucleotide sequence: TGTGCCAGCAGTTTCCTGGGATGGCAGGGGGCCAGGAAATCAACTAATGAAAAACTGTTTTTT. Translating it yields CASSFLGWQGARKSTNEKLFF.

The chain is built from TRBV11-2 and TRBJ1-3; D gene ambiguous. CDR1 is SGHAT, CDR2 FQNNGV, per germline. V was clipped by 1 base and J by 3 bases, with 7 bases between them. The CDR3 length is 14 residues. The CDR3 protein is CASSLGSGGNTIYF. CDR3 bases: TGTGCCAGCAGCTTAGGCAGCGGTGGAAACACCATATATTTT.

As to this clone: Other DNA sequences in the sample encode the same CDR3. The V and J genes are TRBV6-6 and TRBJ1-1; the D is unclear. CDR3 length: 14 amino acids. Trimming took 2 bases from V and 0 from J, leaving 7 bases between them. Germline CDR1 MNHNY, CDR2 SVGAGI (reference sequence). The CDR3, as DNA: TGTGCCAGCAGTTACCCAGAAATGAACACTGAAGCTTTCTTT. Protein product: CASSYPEMNTEAFF.